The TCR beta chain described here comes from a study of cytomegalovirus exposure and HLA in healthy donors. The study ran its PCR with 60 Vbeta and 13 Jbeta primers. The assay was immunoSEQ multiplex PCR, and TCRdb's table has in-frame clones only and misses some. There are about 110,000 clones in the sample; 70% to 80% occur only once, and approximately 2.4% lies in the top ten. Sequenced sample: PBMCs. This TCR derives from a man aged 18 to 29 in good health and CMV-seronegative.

CDR3 protein: CASSQAPSTGAEQYF. DNA of the CDR3: TGTGCCAGCAGCCAAGCCCCATCTACAGGGGCCGAGCAGTACTTC. The genes are TRBV14 and TRBJ2-7; 7 bases agree with TRBD1. Germline V gene lookup returns CDR1 SGHDN and CDR2 FVKESK. Trimming at V came to 1 base and at J to 6 bases, leaving 9 bases not matched to a gene. The CDR3 consists of 15 residues.